The rows below give T cell receptor beta chains drawn from one sample of a study of T cell responses to AZD1222 COVID-19 vaccine. The repertoire was sequenced with immunoSEQ multiplex PCR; TCRdb's copy has only in-frame clones and lacks some. This table has some 100,000 clones, about 88% appearing once. The material was peripheral blood, obtained on day 0 of AZD1222 vaccination. The source of these receptors is an adult in good health. CDR3s include the opening cysteine and the closing phenylalanine or tryptophan. The D gene is left open where the match is weak. For some rows the clone size is stated as once, few or many, or as a class when expanded; others skip it.

clone_size: .
v_call: TRBV28
j_call: TRBJ2-1
d_call: TRBD1
cdr3_nt: TGTGCCAGCAGTTTAGTAGTGGCAGGGGGCAATGAGCAGTTCTTC
cdr3_aa: CASSLVVAGGNEQFF

clone_size: .
v_call: TRBV27
j_call: TRBJ2-1
d_call: TRBD1
cdr3_nt: TGTGCCAGCAGTCCGACCCGGACAGGGGGCTGGGATGAGCAGTTCTTC
cdr3_aa: CASSPTRTGGWDEQFF

clone_size: .
v_call: TRBV10-3
j_call: TRBJ2-1
d_call: TRBD2
cdr3_nt: TGTGCCATCAGTGATACTAGCGGGGACTACAATGAGCAGTTCTTC
cdr3_aa: CAISDTSGDYNEQFF

clone_size: .
v_call: TRBV6-1
j_call: TRBJ1-6
d_call: TRBD1
cdr3_nt: TGTGCCAGCAGTGACGGAGGGGGCCTGGCACCCCTCCACTTT
cdr3_aa: CASSDGGGLAPLHF

clone_size: .
v_call: TRBV13
j_call: TRBJ2-7
d_call: TRBD2
cdr3_nt: TGTGCCAGCAGCCCGAGGACTAGCTCCCACGAGCAGTACTTC
cdr3_aa: CASSPRTSSHEQYF

clone_size: few
v_call: TRBV3-1/TRBV3-2
j_call: TRBJ1-1
d_call: .
cdr3_nt: TGTGCCAGCAGCCAAGCCAACACTGAAGCTTTCTTT
cdr3_aa: CASSQANTEAFF

clone_size: .
v_call: TRBV12-3/TRBV12-4
j_call: TRBJ1-1
d_call: .
cdr3_nt: TGTGCCAGCAGTGACGGTACTGAAGCTTTCTTT
cdr3_aa: CASSDGTEAFF

clone_size: .
v_call: TRBV28
j_call: TRBJ1-1
d_call: .
cdr3_nt: TGTGCCAGCAGTGGGGGTCCGACAGGACTCCTGAACACTGAAGCTTTCTTT
cdr3_aa: CASSGGPTGLLNTEAFF

clone_size: .
v_call: TRBV28
j_call: TRBJ1-2
d_call: TRBD1
cdr3_nt: TGTGCCAGCAGCAGGGGTACAGGGGCCTATGGCTACACCTTC
cdr3_aa: CASSRGTGAYGYTF

clone_size: .
v_call: TRBV6-5
j_call: TRBJ1-6
d_call: .
cdr3_nt: TGTGCCAGCAGCGGATCCTGGACCGTTGATTCACCCCTCCACTTT
cdr3_aa: CASSGSWTVDSPLHF